Each of the 9 T cell receptor beta chains below was sequenced from the same sample in a study of T cell changes during pregnancy in multiple sclerosis. The method was immunoSEQ multiplex PCR; TCRdb's version includes in-frame clones alone and lacks a portion of them. Found here are around 88,000 clones, about 91% of them singletons; the top ten hold about 2%. Sequencing used peripheral blood, obtained after pregnancy. The source is a female donor in good health, enrolled as a control in a pregnancy study.

The V and J genes are TRBV15 and TRBJ1-5, with 8 nucleotides matching TRBD1. Germline V lookup: CDR1 LNHNV, CDR2 YYDKDF (reference sequence). The CDR3 loop spans 16 amino acids. V lost 5 bases and J lost 0; bases outside the gene matches: 6. CDR3 nucleotides: TGTGCCACCAGCCACGGACAGGGAAATAGCAATCAGCCCCAGCATTTT. Its translation: CATSHGQGNSNQPQHF. Combining the CDR3 with reference TRBV15 and TRBJ1-5 gives the whole variable domain DAMVIQNPRYQVTQFGKPVTLSCSQTLNHNVMYWYQQKSSQAPKLLFHYYDKDFNNEADTPDNFQSRRPNTSFCFLDIRSPGLGDTAMYLCATSHGQGNSNQPQHFGDGTRLSIL.

The genes are TRBV30 and TRBJ1-2; D is unclear. This CDR3 comprises 16 residues. With 4 bases removed from V and 4 bases from J, the gap between germline ends came to 22 bases. The V gene's germline CDR1 is GTSNPN and CDR2 SVGIG (reference sequence). CDR3 DNA: TGTGCCTGGATGTTTTTTACTCACAGAGAGCTCTATGGCTACACCTTC. This codes for CAWMFFTHRELYGYTF.

The J gene is TRBJ1-2, the V gene TRBV29-1, with TRBD1 matching over 7 bases. Looked up from germline, CDR1 is SQVTM and CDR2 is ANQGSEA. The ends lost 3 bases at V and 4 bases at J; junction bases unmatched: 8. This CDR3 spans 14 amino acids. As DNA, the CDR3 is TGCAGCGTTGAGACAAAGGGGGCTATCTATGGCTACACCTTC. Protein product: CSVETKGAIYGYTF.

The J gene is TRBJ1-2, the V gene TRBV10-3; 7 bases align to TRBD1. The CDR3 has 14 residues. The J segment lost 8 bases and the V segment lost 2 bases, leaving 8 bases of the junction unmatched. Per germline, CDR1 ENHRY and CDR2 SYGVKD. In DNA form, the CDR3 reads TGTGCCATCAGTGAGGGCAGGGGGAAGACGGGCTACACCTTC. It yields the protein CAISEGRGKTGYTF.

This rearrangement joins TRBV28 to TRBJ2-7; D ambiguous. The CDR3 is 12 amino acids. V lost 3 bases to trimming and J lost 3 bases, with 6 bases between them. Germline V lookup: CDR1 MDHEN, CDR2 SYDVKM. The CDR3 spells CASSFVYYEQYF. In DNA form, the CDR3 reads TGTGCCAGCAGTTTTGTGTACTACGAGCAGTACTTC.

The rearrangement uses TRBV28 and TRBJ2-7; no reliable D call. There are 13 residues in the CDR3. Looked up from germline, CDR1 is MDHEN and CDR2 is SYDVKM. V dropped 5 bases and J dropped 2 bases, with 10 bases sitting between them. For the CDR3, the DNA is TGTGCCAGCAGTGGGCCGACGACCTACGAGCAGTACTTC. It specifies CASSGPTTYEQYF.

The gene calls are TRBV19 and TRBJ1-1; tentatively, D is TRBD1 (5 bases). This CDR3 spans 11 amino acids. V was shortened by 6 bases and J by 6 bases, with 8 bases between the two germline ends. CDR1 is LNHDA, CDR2 SQIVND, per germline (reference sequence). CDR3 sequence: CASREGAEAFF. CDR3 nucleotide sequence: TGTGCCAGTAGGGAAGGGGCTGAAGCTTTCTTT.

V and J are TRBV5-6 and TRBJ1-2; possible D gene TRBD1, 5 bases. Germline-derived CDR1 and CDR2 are SGHDT and YYEEEE. V was cut by 1 base and J by 7 bases, with 20 bases left in between. The CDR3 totals 16 residues. CDR3: CASSLNLKGRSLGYTF. The CDR3 DNA is TGTGCCAGCAGCTTGAATTTAAAGGGGAGGAGTCTTGGCTACACCTTC.

Only one count was recorded for this clone. J is TRBJ2-1 and V is TRBV4-1; 9 nucleotides agree with TRBD1. The germline V gene encodes CDR1 MGHRA and CDR2 YSYEKL. With 2 bases clipped from V and 8 bases from J, the junction kept 7 bases outside the gene matches. The length of the CDR3 is 15 residues. CDR3 in amino acids: CASSQRYRGLDEQFF. CDR3 DNA sequence: TGCGCCAGCAGCCAACGGTACAGGGGGCTGGATGAGCAGTTCTTC.